Sequencing of this TCR beta chain was carried out in a study of cytomegalovirus exposure and HLA in healthy donors. This CDR3 contains 14 residues. Between the trimmed V and J ends, which lost 4 bases and 5 bases, there was a span of 12 bases. Germline CDR1 is WNHNN and CDR2 is SYGVQD (reference sequence). Donors were nominally healthy when sampled, though unrecorded immune exposures were likely. A multiplex PCR was run with 60 Vbeta primers and 13 Jbeta primers. TCRdb's copy holds only in-frame clones and misses some; the assay was immunoSEQ multiplex PCR. The table has 150,000 or so clones, 60% to 85% seen once; the top ten hold about 3%.

Sequencing used PBMCs. V gene TRBV10-1 combines with J gene TRBJ2-4, with D perhaps TRBD2 (5 bases). This receptor was obtained from a middle-aged man in good health and CMV-seropositive. The CDR3 loop reads CASSVNSSQNIQYF. The CDR3 DNA sequence: TGCGCCAGCAGTGTAAACTCTAGCCAAAACATTCAGTACTTC.